The 5 T cell receptor beta chains below come from one sample, sequenced in a study of shared clonotypes between healthy human individuals. As defined, naive CD8 cells were CD45RO-negative and positively selected for CCR7, with terminally differentiated effector memory CD45RA+ cells excluded. The protocol was immunoSEQ multiplex PCR, while the TCRdb copy is restricted to in-frame clones and leaves out a portion. The table has 650,000 to 800,000 clones, roughly nine tenths seen once. Sequencing was performed on naive CD8+ T cells sorted from blood. All receptors derive from a man younger than 40 in good health.

The CDR3 bases are TGTGCCAGCAGCCCCGGAGCTAGCGGGAGTTTTGGTGGGGCCAACGTCCTGACTTTC. It translates to CASSPGASGSFGGANVLTF. The chain joins TRBV7-2 to TRBJ2-6, with 10 bases matching TRBD2. Germline V CDR1 and CDR2: SGHTA, FQGNSA. J was trimmed by 3 bases and V by 5 bases; bases with no gene match: 13. CDR3 length equals 19 residues.

This chain links TRBV30 with TRBJ2-4, with no clear D. Germline V gives CDR1 GTSNPN, CDR2 SVGIG (reference sequence). The ends were cut back, 2 bases at V and 2 bases at J, with 10 bases in the middle. This CDR3 spans 14 amino acids. CDR3 residues: CAWSKSVTKNIQYF. As DNA, the CDR3 is TGTGCCTGGAGTAAATCAGTTACCAAAAACATTCAGTACTTC.

The chain recombines TRBV4-3 with TRBJ1-2, with D unclear. V lost 6 bases and J 4 bases, leaving 6 bases between the germline ends. This CDR3 spans 11 amino acids. Germline V gene data show CDR1 as LGHNA and CDR2 as YSLEER. CDR3 sequence: CASRGLYGYTF. The CDR3 DNA sequence: TGCGCCAGCAGGGGCCTCTATGGCTACACCTTC.

Note on this clone: Other DNA sequences in this specimen translate into the identical CDR3. The V gene is TRBV15, the J gene TRBJ2-7, with 10 bases fitting TRBD2. Germline values: CDR1 LNHNV, CDR2 YYDKDF (reference sequence). The CDR3 covers 15 residues. V lost 0 bases, J lost 3 bases, and 2 bases stayed unmatched. CDR3 sequence reads: CATSRDRTSGYEQYF. The CDR3 DNA follows: TGTGCCACCAGCAGAGATCGGACTAGCGGCTACGAGCAGTACTTC. Full variable domain (rest looked up from reference TRBV15 and TRBJ2-7): DAMVIQNPRYQVTQFGKPVTLSCSQTLNHNVMYWYQQKSSQAPKLLFHYYDKDFNNEADTPDNFQSRRPNTSFCFLDIRSPGLGDTAMYLCATSRDRTSGYEQYFGPGTRLTVT.

Worth noting for this clone: Other DNA sequences in the sample encode the same CDR3. The V call is TRBV7-2, the J call TRBJ1-1; the D is unclear. CDR1 SGHTA and CDR2 FQGNSA come from the germline V gene. This CDR3 contains 14 residues. V lost 0 bases, J lost 4 bases, and 9 bases lay in between. CDR3 nucleotide sequence: TGTGCCAGCAGCTTAGCGGCGGGGAGCACTGAAGCTTTCTTT. Translation: CASSLAAGSTEAFF.